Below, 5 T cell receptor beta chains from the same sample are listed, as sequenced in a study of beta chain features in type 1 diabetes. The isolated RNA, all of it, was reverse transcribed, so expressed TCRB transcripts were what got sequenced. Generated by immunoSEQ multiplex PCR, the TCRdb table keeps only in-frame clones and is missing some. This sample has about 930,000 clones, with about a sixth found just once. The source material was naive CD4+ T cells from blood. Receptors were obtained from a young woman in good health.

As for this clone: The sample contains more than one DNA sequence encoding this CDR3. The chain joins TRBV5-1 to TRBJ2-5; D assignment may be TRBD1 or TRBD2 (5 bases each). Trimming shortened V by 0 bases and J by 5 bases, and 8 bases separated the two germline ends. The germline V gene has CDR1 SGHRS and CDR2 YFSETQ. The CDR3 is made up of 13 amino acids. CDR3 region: CASSLEGTETQYF. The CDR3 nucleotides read TGCGCCAGCAGCTTGGAAGGGACCGAGACCCAGTACTTC.

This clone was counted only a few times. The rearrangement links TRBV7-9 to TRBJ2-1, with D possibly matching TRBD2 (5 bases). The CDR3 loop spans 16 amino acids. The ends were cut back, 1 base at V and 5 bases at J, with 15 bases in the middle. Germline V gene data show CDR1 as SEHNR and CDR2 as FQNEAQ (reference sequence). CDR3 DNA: TGTGCCAGCAGCTTAGAGAGGGTGGGATCTAACAATGAGCAGTTCTTC. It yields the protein CASSLERVGSNNEQFF.

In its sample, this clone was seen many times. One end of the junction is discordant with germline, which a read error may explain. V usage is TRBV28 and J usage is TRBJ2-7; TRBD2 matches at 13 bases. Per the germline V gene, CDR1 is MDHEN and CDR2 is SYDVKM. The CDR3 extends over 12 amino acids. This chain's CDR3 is CASSLLAGGPNF. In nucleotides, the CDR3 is TGTGCCAGCAGCCTACTAGCGGGAGGGCCGAACTTC.

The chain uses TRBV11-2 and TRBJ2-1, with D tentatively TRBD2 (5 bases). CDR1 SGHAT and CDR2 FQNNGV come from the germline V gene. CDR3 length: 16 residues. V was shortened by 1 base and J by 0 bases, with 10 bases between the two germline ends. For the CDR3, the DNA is TGTGCCAGCAGCTTAGTCCGGCGGGTCTCCTACAATGAGCAGTTCTTC. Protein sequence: CASSLVRRVSYNEQFF.

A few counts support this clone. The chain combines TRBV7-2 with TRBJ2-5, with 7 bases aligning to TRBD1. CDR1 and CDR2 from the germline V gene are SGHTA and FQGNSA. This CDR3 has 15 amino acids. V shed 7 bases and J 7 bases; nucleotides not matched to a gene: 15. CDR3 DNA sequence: TGTGCCAGCACCTGGGATACCGACAGGGCCGGGACCCAGTACTTC. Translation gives CASTWDTDRAGTQYF.